A single sample gave rise to the 25 T cell receptor beta chains below, sequenced in a study of CD8+ T cells in alopecia areata. TCR sequencing used cDNA made by reverse transcription of extracted RNA. Sequencing was performed with immunoSEQ multiplex PCR; in TCRdb, only in-frame clones are kept and a portion is missing. The sample lists 200,000 or so clones, less than 45% seen once, with 2% to 3% in the top ten. As to treatment: oral pan-JAK inhibitor, 5-10 mg twice daily. The specimen was CD4+ T cells sorted from blood, collected at roughly week 36, from a patient treated with tofacitinib. These receptors were collected from a human donor with alopecia areata.

V gene TRBV20-1 combines with J gene TRBJ2-5; D possibly corresponds to TRBD2 (6 bases). The CDR3 runs to 11 residues. Trimming cost V 5 bases and J 12 bases, with 16 bases left between them. Germline loops: CDR1 DFQATT, CDR2 SNEGSKA (reference sequence). The CDR3 loop is CSALRSGVEYF. Here the CDR3 DNA reads TGCAGTGCTTTGAGGTCGGGGGTTGAGTACTTC.

This clone has just a few counts. The CDR3 spells CASRERSGDTQYF. The CDR3 nucleotides are TGTGCCAGCAGGGAGCGGTCCGGTGATACGCAGTATTTT. The chain is built from TRBV6-1 and TRBJ2-3, with D perhaps matching TRBD2 (5 bases). The length of the CDR3 is 13 residues. The V gene lost 6 bases and the J gene lost 6 bases, with 13 bases spanning the gap. Germline V lookup: CDR1 MNHNS, CDR2 SASEGT.

The genes are TRBV30 and TRBJ1-5; D gene ambiguous. The germline V and J ends were trimmed by 5 bases and 3 bases, with 17 bases remaining between them. Germline V gene lookup returns CDR1 GTSNPN and CDR2 SVGIG (reference sequence). CDR3 size: 15 residues. CDR3 residues: CAWGSAHRFNQPQHF. CDR3 DNA: TGTGCCTGGGGATCTGCCCACCGATTCAATCAGCCCCAGCATTTT. The full variable domain, in which reference TRBV30 and TRBJ1-5 provide the parts outside the CDR3, is SQTIHQWPATLVQPVGSPLSLECTVEGTSNPNLYWYRQAAGRGLQLLFYSVGIGQISSEVPQNLSASRPQDRQFILSSKKLLLSDSGFYLCAWGSAHRFNQPQHFGDGTRLSIL.

This clone was seen only a few times. V and J are TRBV2 and TRBJ2-1; weak D call: TRBD1 (6 bases). V lost 6 bases to trimming and J lost 7 bases, with 10 bases between them. CDR3 length: 12 amino acids. Germline V gives CDR1 SNHLY, CDR2 FYNNEI. The CDR3 loop is CASRVGQNEQFF. The CDR3 DNA is TGTGCCAGCAGGGTAGGACAGAATGAGCAGTTCTTC. Based on the CDR3 plus reference TRBV2 and TRBJ2-1, the full variable domain is EPEVTQTPSHQVTQMGQEVILRCVPISNHLYFYWYRQILGQKVEFLVSFYNNEISEKSEIFDDQFSVERPDGSNFTLKIRSTKLEDSAMYFCASRVGQNEQFFGPGTRLTVL.

The rearrangement uses TRBV30 and TRBJ2-3; no reliable D call. The V gene's germline CDR1 is GTSNPN and CDR2 SVGIG (reference sequence). The CDR3 has 14 residues. V was pared by 3 bases and J by 5 bases, with 15 bases between. The CDR3 region has the DNA TGTGCCTGGAGAGCCCGGGCCCAACTAGATACGCAGTATTTT. Amino acids: CAWRARAQLDTQYF.

The table lists this clone with a few counts. V usage is TRBV11-2 and J usage is TRBJ2-1, with TRBD1 identical over 9 bases. Trimming took 7 bases from V and 6 from J; bases not matched to a gene: 16. Germline V gives CDR1 SGHAT, CDR2 FQNNGV. CDR3 length: 17 amino acids. CDR3 nucleotides: TGTGCCAGCACCAGTAGGGGCGGGACAGGGATTTTCAATGAGCAGTTCTTC. This encodes CASTSRGGTGIFNEQFF.

This sequence joins TRBV5-1 and TRBJ2-3; D ambiguous. This CDR3 has 15 amino acids. The ends were cut back, 2 bases at V and 2 bases at J, with 12 bases in the middle. Germline V gives CDR1 SGHRS, CDR2 YFSETQ. The CDR3 region has the DNA TGCGCCAGCAGCTTCGGTTGGATTAACACAGATACGCAGTATTTT. Protein: CASSFGWINTDTQYF.

This clone turned up a few times. The rearrangement uses TRBV2 and TRBJ2-7, with D perhaps given as TRBD1 or TRBD2 (5 bases each). Between the trimmed V and J ends, which lost 8 bases and 7 bases, there was a span of 18 bases. CDR1 and CDR2 from the germline V gene are SNHLY and FYNNEI. CDR3 length equals 13 residues. The CDR3: CASGSSPRGEQYF. DNA for the CDR3: TGTGCCAGCGGTAGTAGCCCGAGGGGAGAGCAGTACTTC.

This sequence joins TRBV15 and TRBJ1-1; the D is unclear. CDR3 length: 16 residues. In germline, CDR1 is LNHNV, CDR2 YYDKDF (reference sequence). Trimming stripped 0 bases from V and 3 bases from J, with 14 bases between. CDR3 sequence reads: CATSRDLYGRDTEAFF. As DNA, the CDR3 is TGTGCCACCAGCAGAGATCTCTACGGGAGAGACACTGAAGCTTTCTTT.

The sample holds a few counts of this clone. The chain links TRBV29-1 to TRBJ2-4, with D uncertain. The germline gives CDR1 SQVTM, CDR2 ANQGSEA. V shed 6 bases and J shed 7 bases, with 16 bases lying between them. The CDR3 sequence is 13 residues long. This CDR3 is CSVGPAVGNIQYF. The CDR3 region has the DNA TGCAGCGTGGGTCCCGCAGTCGGGAACATTCAGTACTTC.

The CDR3 reads CASSGQGFYGYTF. CDR3 nucleotide sequence: TGTGCCAGCAGTGGACAGGGCTTCTATGGCTACACCTTC. The chain has TRBV2 and TRBJ1-2; 7 nucleotides align to TRBD1. After removal of 4 bases from V and 4 bases from J, the junction contained 3 bases not matched to a gene. This CDR3 spans 13 amino acids. Germline V gene data show CDR1 as SNHLY and CDR2 as FYNNEI.

The chain employs TRBV7-8 and TRBJ2-3; 7 bases align to TRBD1. This CDR3 comprises 14 residues. Germline trimming cut 5 bases from V and 1 base from J; bases unmatched to any gene: 3. Germline V gives CDR1 SGHVS, CDR2 FQNEAQ. DNA for the CDR3: TGTGCCAGCAGCATCGACAGGGGCACAGATACGCAGTATTTT. Its translation: CASSIDRGTDTQYF.

This chain uses TRBV19 with TRBJ2-6; D is ambiguous. The CDR3 has 15 amino acids. The germline CDR1 and CDR2 sequences are LNHDA and SQIVND (reference sequence). V shed 3 bases and J shed 1 base, with 7 bases lying between them. The chain's CDR3 is CASSIVYSGANVLTF. The CDR3 DNA follows: TGTGCCAGTAGTATCGTCTATTCTGGGGCCAACGTCCTGACTTTC.

A few counts support this clone. The chain carries TRBV2 and TRBJ2-5; 13 nucleotides match TRBD2. V shed 6 bases and J 7 bases; nucleotides not matched to a gene: 5. This CDR3 is 14 amino acids long. CDR1 is SNHLY and CDR2 is FYNNEI in the germline V gene. DNA for the CDR3: TGTGCCAGCAGGACTAGCGGGAGGTCTGGGACCCAGTACTTC. It specifies CASRTSGRSGTQYF.

Note on this clone: A junction boundary mismatches the germline segment, possibly from a read error. The chain is built from TRBV7-7 and TRBJ2-5, with TRBD1 as a possible D gene (6 bases). Germline V gene data show CDR1 as SSHAT and CDR2 as FNYEAQ (reference sequence). The CDR3 length is 13 residues. The CDR3 coding sequence is TGTGCTAGCACCCGACAGGTCCAAGAGACCCAGTACTTC. Its protein product is CASTRQVQETQYF. The full variable domain, rest sourced from reference TRBV7-7 and TRBJ2-5, is GAGVSQSPRYKVTKRGQDVTLRCDPISSHATLYWYQQALGQGPEFLTYFNYEAQPDKSGLPSDRFSAERPEGSISTLTIQRTEQRDSAMYRCASTRQVQETQYFGPGTRLLVL.

The chain uses TRBV30 and TRBJ2-7, with TRBD2 identical over 7 bases. CDR1 GTSNPN and CDR2 SVGIG come from the germline V gene (reference sequence). The CDR3 extends over 14 amino acids. The ends lost 7 bases at V and 0 bases at J; junction bases unmatched: 9. Written as DNA, the CDR3 is TGTGCCTTACACGGAGCGGGGAGCTCCTACGAGCAGTACTTC. It codes for CALHGAGSSYEQYF.

V is TRBV30 and J is TRBJ2-5, with D possibly being TRBD2 (5 bases). The V end was cut by 7 bases, the J end by 2 bases, with 8 bases between. The germline gives CDR1 GTSNPN, CDR2 SVGIG (reference sequence). This CDR3 spans 11 amino acids. CDR3 amino acids: CASRDQETQYF. The CDR3 coding sequence is TGTGCCTCCCGGGATCAAGAGACCCAGTACTTC.

The chain carries TRBV19 and TRBJ2-1; 12 nucleotides align to TRBD2. The trim removed 10 bases at V and 9 bases at J, leaving 10 bases unmatched. The CDR3 has 14 amino acids. The V gene's germline CDR1 is LNHDA and CDR2 SQIVND (reference sequence). The CDR3 DNA reads TGTGCCACTCGACCTAGCGGGAGGGCCGGTGAGCAGTTCTTC. This sequence encodes CATRPSGRAGEQFF.

This chain connects TRBV5-4 to TRBJ2-3; TRBD2 matches 8 bases. With 5 bases clipped from V and 7 bases from J, the junction kept 18 bases outside the gene matches. This CDR3 comprises 17 residues. CDR1 is SGHNT and CDR2 is YYREEE in the germline V gene (reference sequence). Written as DNA, the CDR3 is TGTGCCAGCAGGTCTGAGCGGGAGTGGAACACAGATAATACGCAGTATTTT. Protein product: CASRSEREWNTDNTQYF.

This clone appeared a few times. The CDR3 DNA is TGCAGCGTTGAGCAGGGCGGGGGAGAGACCCAGTACTTC. This encodes CSVEQGGGETQYF. The V call is TRBV29-1, the J call TRBJ2-5; 7 bases agree with TRBD2. The CDR3 loop spans 13 amino acids. Looked up from germline, CDR1 is SQVTM and CDR2 is ANQGSEA. The V gene end was trimmed by 3 bases and the J gene end by 4 bases; junction bases not matched to a gene: 5.

Points on this clone: A far larger clone is one base from this, pointing to a likely read error. The chain combines TRBV7-2 with TRBJ2-3; 9 bases are shared with TRBD1. Germline CDR1 and CDR2: SGHTA and FQGNSA. The V segment lost 4 bases and the J segment 1 base; nucleotides outside the gene matches: 0. The CDR3 length is 14 residues. As DNA, the CDR3 is TGTGCCAGCAGCTGGACAGGGGGCACAGATACGCAGTATTTT. Amino acid sequence: CASSWTGGTDTQYF.

V usage is TRBV25-1 and J usage is TRBJ2-1, with 10 bases that match TRBD2. This CDR3 contains 15 residues. With V trimmed by 4 bases and J by 0 bases, 0 bases remained unmatched. In germline, CDR1 is MGHDK, CDR2 SYGVNS. The CDR3 region has the DNA TGTGCCAGCAGTGCTAGCGGGAGCTCCTACAATGAGCAGTTCTTC. It specifies CASSASGSSYNEQFF. The variable domain in full, with the rest retrieved from reference TRBV25-1 and TRBJ2-1, is EADIYQTPRYLVIGTGKKITLECSQTMGHDKMYWYQQDPGMELHLIHYSYGVNSTEKGDLSSESTVSRIRTEHFPLTLESARPSHTSQYLCASSASGSSYNEQFFGPGTRLTVL.

This clone showed up just a few times. CDR3 sequence: CSAGARETQYF. CDR3 coding DNA: TGCAGTGCAGGGGCTAGGGAGACCCAGTACTTC. This rearrangement joins TRBV20-1 to TRBJ2-5; TRBD1 might be the D (5 bases). Trimming pared 6 bases from V and 5 bases from J, leaving 10 bases between. Per germline, CDR1 DFQATT and CDR2 SNEGSKA (reference sequence). This CDR3 has 11 residues.

This clone came up once. V and J are TRBV27 and TRBJ2-3; 16 bases match TRBD2. Germline V lookup: CDR1 MNHEY, CDR2 SMNVEV (reference sequence). With 2 bases clipped from V and 2 bases from J, the junction kept 10 bases outside the gene matches. CDR3 size: 20 residues. CDR3 region: CASSLIRGLAGGQDTDTQYF. Written as DNA, the CDR3 is TGTGCCAGCAGTTTAATAAGGGGACTAGCGGGAGGGCAAGACACAGATACGCAGTATTTT.

The V and J genes are TRBV6-5 and TRBJ2-4, with D maybe TRBD2 (6 bases). Germline V gives CDR1 MNHEY, CDR2 SVGAGI. The CDR3 length is 16 residues. The V end lost 3 bases, the J end lost 8 bases, and 20 bases lay between the germline ends. The CDR3 region is CASSYSLADSGYIQYF. Written as DNA, the CDR3 is TGTGCCAGCAGTTATTCCTTAGCGGACTCTGGGTACATTCAGTACTTC.